This is a list of T cell receptor beta chains from one sample in a study of blood T cell repertoires in COVID-19. Only in-frame clones appear in the TCRdb table, and some are missing; sequencing was by immunoSEQ multiplex PCR. The table shows around 140,000 clones, with over 70% occurring only once. The sequencing sample was made of peripheral blood. These receptors were taken from a man between 60 and 75 years old with active or convalescent COVID-19. CDR3s leave out the opening cysteine and the closing phenylalanine or tryptophan.

TRBV9	13	TRBJ2-1	ASSVTAGGYGEQF
TRBV15	11	TRBJ2-2	ATSTTGTGELF
TRBV9	18	TRBJ2-2	ASSVAPSAGQGVVSGELF
TRBV19	13	TRBJ2-7	ASSVRDREAYEQY
TRBV29-1	14	TRBJ2-5	SVSKGASVYQETQY
TRBV27	11	TRBJ2-7	ASSLSQQGVLY
TRBV7-9	13	TRBJ2-5	ASSYRDRGEETQY
TRBV3-1/TRBV3-2	16	TRBJ2-1	ASSQDFSGLYLYNEQF
TRBV5-5	10	TRBJ1-6	ASSLDRDTLH
TRBV11-2	13	TRBJ2-1	ASSSWGSGPYEQF
TRBV28	13	TRBJ2-7	ASSSPLGGRGEQY
TRBV6-5	12	TRBJ2-7	ASSLVTGSYEQY
TRBV7-2	12	TRBJ2-7	ASSTTGTGHEQY
TRBV4-1	12	TRBJ1-1	ASSPKQENTEAF
TRBV6-6	14	TRBJ1-5	ASSRARQGFNQPQH
TRBV5-4	15	TRBJ2-7	ASSQGLAGYSSYEQY
TRBV2	11	TRBJ1-1	ASSAGGSTEAF
TRBV11-2	13	TRBJ1-5	ASSLGGGGNQPQH
TRBV6-6	11	TRBJ2-3	ASRWDREDTQY
TRBV7-9	15	TRBJ2-7	ASSLATGTSGFREQY
TRBV7-9	11	TRBJ1-5	ASSLGGGQPQH
TRBV5-1	13	TRBJ2-7	ASSSGTSGYYEQY
TRBV9	13	TRBJ2-7	ASSVVPGGSYEQY
TRBV7-9	11	TRBJ2-2	ASSLNSLGELF
TRBV7-6	13	TRBJ2-7	ASSPQNRGAHEQY
TRBV9	12	TRBJ2-5	ASSGRGAGETQY
TRBV19	13	TRBJ2-5	ASRPGTGGMETQY
TRBV5-1	14	TRBJ2-3	ASSVKTSGSVDTQY
TRBV25-1	14	TRBJ1-4	ASSEVGRTTNEKLF
TRBV30	14	TRBJ2-3	AWSVTLAGGPDTQY
TRBV19	14	TRBJ1-4	ASSTLQSPTNEKLF
TRBV7-8	15	TRBJ2-1	ASSLGVTGKVYNEQF
TRBV5-4	12	TRBJ1-2	ASSLPGQGGGYT
TRBV12-3/TRBV12-4	10	TRBJ2-7	ASSFSGYEQY
TRBV6-6	11	TRBJ2-3	ASTWVGEDTQY
TRBV3-1/TRBV3-2	13	TRBJ2-1	ASSQGGISYNEQF
TRBV27	12	TRBJ2-7	ASSRQGGAYEQY
TRBV7-8	11	TRBJ2-7	ASSFGRNYEQY
TRBV7-9	14	TRBJ1-6	ASSPGTGTNNSPLH
TRBV24-1	12	TRBJ1-5	ATSQGGNNQPQH
TRBV18	14	TRBJ2-1	ASSPPSGKRYNEQF
TRBV4-1	13	TRBJ1-3	ASSQEWAAGNTIY